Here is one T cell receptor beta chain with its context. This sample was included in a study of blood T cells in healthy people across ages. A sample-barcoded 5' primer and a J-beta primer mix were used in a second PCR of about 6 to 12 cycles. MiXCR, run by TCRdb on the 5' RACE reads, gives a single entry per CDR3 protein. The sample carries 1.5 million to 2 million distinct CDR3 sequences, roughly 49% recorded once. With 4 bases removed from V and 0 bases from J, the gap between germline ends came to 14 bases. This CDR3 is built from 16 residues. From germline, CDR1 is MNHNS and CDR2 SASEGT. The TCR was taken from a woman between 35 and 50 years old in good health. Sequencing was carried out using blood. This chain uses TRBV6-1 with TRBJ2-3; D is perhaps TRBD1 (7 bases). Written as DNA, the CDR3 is TGTGCCAGCAGTGCCTTGACAGGGACTAGCACAGATACGCAGTATTTT. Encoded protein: CASSALTGTSTDTQYF.